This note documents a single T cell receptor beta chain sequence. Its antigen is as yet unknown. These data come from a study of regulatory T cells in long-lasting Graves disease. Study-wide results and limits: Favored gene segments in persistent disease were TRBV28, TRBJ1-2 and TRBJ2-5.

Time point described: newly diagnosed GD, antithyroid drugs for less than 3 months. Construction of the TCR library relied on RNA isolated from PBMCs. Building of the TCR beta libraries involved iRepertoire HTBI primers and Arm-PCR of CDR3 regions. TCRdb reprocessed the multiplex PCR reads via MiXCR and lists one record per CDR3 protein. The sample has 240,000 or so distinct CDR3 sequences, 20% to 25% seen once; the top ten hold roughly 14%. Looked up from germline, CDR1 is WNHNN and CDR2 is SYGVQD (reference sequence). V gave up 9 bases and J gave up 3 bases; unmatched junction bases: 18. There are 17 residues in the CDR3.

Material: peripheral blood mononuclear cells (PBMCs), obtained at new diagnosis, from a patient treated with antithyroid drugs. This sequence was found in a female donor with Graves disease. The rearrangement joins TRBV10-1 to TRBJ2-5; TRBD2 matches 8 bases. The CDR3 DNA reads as TGCGCCAGATCCGGGGGGGGGCGGGGATATTCTAAAGAGACCCAGTACTTC. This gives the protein CARSGGGRGYSKETQYF.